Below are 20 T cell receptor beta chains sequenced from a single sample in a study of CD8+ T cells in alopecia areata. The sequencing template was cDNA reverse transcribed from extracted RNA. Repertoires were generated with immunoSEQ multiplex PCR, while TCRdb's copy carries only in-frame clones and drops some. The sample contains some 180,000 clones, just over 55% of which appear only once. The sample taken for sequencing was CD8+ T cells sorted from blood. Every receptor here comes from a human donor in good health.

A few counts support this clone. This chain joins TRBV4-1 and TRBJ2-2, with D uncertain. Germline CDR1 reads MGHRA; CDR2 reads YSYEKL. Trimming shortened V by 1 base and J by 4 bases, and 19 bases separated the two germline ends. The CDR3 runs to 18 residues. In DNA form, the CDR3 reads TGCGCCAGCAGCCAAGGGCCGATGATGGTCCCGGGCACCGGGGAGCTGTTTTTT. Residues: CASSQGPMMVPGTGELFF.

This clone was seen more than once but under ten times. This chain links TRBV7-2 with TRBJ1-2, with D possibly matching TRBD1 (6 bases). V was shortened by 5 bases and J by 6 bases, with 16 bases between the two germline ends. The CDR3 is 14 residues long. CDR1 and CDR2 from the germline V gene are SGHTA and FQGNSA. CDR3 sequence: CASSPRTVRDGYTF. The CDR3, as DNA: TGTGCCAGCAGCCCTCGGACAGTCCGTGATGGCTACACCTTC.

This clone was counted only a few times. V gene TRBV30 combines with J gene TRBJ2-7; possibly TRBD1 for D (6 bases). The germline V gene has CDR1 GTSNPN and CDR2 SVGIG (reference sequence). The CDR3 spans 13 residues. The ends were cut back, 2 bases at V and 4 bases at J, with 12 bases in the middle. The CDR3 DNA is TGTGCCTGGAGTCAAGGACAGTTATACGAGCAGTACTTC. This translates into CAWSQGQLYEQYF. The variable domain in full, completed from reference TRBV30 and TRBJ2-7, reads SQTIHQWPATLVQPVGSPLSLECTVEGTSNPNLYWYRQAAGRGLQLLFYSVGIGQISSEVPQNLSASRPQDRQFILSSKKLLLSDSGFYLCAWSQGQLYEQYFGPGTRLTVT.

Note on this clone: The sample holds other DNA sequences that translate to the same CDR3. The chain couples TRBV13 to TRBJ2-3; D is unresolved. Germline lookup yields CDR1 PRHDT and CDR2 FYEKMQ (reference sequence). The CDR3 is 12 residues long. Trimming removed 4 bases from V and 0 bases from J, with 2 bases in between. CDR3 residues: CASSSSTDTQYF. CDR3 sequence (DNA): TGTGCCAGCAGCTCTAGCACAGATACGCAGTATTTT.

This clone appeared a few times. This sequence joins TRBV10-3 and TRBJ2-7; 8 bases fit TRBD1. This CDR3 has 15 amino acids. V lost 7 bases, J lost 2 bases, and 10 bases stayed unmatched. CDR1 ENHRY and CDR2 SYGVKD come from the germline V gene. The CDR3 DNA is TGTGCCATCACCGCCGAGACAGGGGACACCTACGAGCAGTACTTC. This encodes CAITAETGDTYEQYF.

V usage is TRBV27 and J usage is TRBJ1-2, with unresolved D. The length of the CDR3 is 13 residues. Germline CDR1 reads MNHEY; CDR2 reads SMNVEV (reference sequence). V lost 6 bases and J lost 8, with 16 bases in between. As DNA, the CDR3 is TGTGCCAGCAGCCCAACCCGGACTTGGGGCTACACCTTC. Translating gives CASSPTRTWGYTF.

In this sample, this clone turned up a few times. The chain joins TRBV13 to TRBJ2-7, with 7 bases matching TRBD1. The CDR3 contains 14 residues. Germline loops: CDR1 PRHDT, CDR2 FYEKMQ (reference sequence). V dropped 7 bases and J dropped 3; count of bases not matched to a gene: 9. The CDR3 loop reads CASNTGENSYEQYF. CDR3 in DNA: TGTGCCAGCAACACAGGGGAGAATAGCTACGAGCAGTACTTC.

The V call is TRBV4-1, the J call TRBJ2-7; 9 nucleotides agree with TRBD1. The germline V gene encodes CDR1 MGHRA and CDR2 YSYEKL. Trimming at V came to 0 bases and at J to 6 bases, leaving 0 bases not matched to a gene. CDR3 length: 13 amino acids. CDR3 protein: CASSQEQGAEQYF. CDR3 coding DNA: TGCGCCAGCAGCCAAGAACAGGGGGCCGAGCAGTACTTC.

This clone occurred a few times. CDR3 coding DNA: TGTGCCAGCAGTTTGAGGGTAACGGGGGACACTGAAGCTTTCTTT. Translating gives CASSLRVTGDTEAFF. This chain connects TRBV28 to TRBJ1-1; a weak D match, TRBD1 (5 bases). The V gene lost 3 bases and the J gene lost 3 bases, with 14 bases spanning the gap. The germline V gene encodes CDR1 MDHEN and CDR2 SYDVKM. CDR3 length equals 15 residues.

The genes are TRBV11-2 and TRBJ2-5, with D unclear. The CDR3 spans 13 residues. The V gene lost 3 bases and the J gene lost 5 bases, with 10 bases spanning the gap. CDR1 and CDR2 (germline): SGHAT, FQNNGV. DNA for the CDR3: TGTGCCAGCAGCTTGGAAGGTTGGGAGACCCAGTACTTC. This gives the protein CASSLEGWETQYF.

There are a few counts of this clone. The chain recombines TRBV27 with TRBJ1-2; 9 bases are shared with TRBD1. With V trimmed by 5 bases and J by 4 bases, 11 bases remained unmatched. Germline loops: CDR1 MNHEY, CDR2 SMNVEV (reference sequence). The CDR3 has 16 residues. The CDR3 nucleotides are TGTGCCAGCAGTGCGGACAGGGGCCGGCTGGGCTATGGCTACACCTTC. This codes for CASSADRGRLGYGYTF.

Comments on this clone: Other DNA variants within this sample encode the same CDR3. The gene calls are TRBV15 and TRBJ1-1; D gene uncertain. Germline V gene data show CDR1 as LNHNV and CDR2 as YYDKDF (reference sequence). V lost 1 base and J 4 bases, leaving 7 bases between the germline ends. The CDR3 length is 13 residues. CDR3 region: CATSRVVGTEAFF. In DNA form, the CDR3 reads TGTGCCACCAGCAGAGTGGTGGGCACTGAAGCTTTCTTT.

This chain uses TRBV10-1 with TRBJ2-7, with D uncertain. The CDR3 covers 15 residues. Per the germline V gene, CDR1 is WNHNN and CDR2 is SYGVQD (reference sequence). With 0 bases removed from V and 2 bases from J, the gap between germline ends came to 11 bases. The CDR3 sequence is CASSESVGSPYEQYF. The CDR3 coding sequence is TGCGCCAGCAGTGAGTCCGTGGGCAGCCCCTACGAGCAGTACTTC.

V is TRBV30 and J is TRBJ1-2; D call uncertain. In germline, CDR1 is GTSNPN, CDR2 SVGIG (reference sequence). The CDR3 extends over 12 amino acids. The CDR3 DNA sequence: TGTGCGACGGAACCGCTCGTCTATGGCTACACCTTC. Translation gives CATEPLVYGYTF.

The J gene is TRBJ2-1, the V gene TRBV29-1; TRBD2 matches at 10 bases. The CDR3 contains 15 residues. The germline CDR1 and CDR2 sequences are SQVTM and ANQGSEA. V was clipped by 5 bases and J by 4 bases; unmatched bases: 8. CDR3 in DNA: TGCAGCGTTTCCCCCGGGACTAGCGTTTACAATGAGCAGTTCTTC. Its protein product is CSVSPGTSVYNEQFF.

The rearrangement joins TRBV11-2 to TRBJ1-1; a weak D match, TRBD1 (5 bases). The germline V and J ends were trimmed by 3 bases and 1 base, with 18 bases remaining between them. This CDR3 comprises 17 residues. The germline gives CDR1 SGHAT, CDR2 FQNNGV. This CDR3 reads CASSLYSFGTANTEAFF. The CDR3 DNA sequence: TGTGCCAGCAGCTTGTATTCTTTTGGGACGGCGAACACTGAAGCTTTCTTT.

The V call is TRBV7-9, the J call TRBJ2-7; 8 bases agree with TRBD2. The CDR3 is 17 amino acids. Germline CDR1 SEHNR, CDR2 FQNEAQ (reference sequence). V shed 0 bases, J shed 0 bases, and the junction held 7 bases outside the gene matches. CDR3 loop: CASSLAREGFTSYEQYF. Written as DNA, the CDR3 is TGTGCCAGCAGCTTAGCCCGGGAGGGATTTACCTCCTACGAGCAGTACTTC.

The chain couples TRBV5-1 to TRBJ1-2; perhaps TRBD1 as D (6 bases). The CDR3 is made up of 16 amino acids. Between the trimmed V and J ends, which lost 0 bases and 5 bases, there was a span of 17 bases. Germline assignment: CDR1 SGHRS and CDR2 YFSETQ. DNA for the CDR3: TGCGCCAGCAGCTTGGGATTCTCGGAACAGGGATATGGCTACACCTTC. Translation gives CASSLGFSEQGYGYTF.

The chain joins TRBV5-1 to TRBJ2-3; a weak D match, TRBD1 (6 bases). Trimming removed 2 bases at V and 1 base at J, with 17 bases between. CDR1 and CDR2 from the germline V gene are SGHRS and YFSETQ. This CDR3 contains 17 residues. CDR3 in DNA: TGCGCCAGCAGCTTTACCCCCGGGGCAGGGGGCACAGATACGCAGTATTTT. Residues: CASSFTPGAGGTDTQYF.

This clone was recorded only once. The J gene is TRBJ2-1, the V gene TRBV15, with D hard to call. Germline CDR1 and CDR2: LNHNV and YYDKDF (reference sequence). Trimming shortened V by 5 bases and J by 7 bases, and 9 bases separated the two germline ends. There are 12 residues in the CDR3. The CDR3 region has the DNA TGTGCCACCAGCGTCGGGCGGAATGAGCAGTTCTTC. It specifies CATSVGRNEQFF.